The clone carrying this T cell receptor (beta chain) was picked up a small number of times. The data originate from a study of beta chain features in type 1 diabetes. The overall study: Healthy donors and patients had similar age, gender and cell yields.

V was trimmed by 1 base and J by 0 bases, leaving 9 bases between them. The CDR3 spans 15 residues. CDR1 is SGHVS, CDR2 FNYEAQ, per germline. The investigators reverse transcribed all of the isolated RNA, so they sequenced expressed TCRB transcripts. Generated by immunoSEQ multiplex PCR, the TCRdb table keeps only in-frame clones and is missing some. The data hold fewer than 250,000 clones, with 9.6% observed a single time. In all sorted populations, purity surpassed 95%. The sequencing sample was made of naive CD4+ T cells from blood. The chain employs TRBV7-6 and TRBJ1-1, with unresolved D. The TCR sequence derives from a woman aged 18-29 years in good health. CDR3 DNA: TGTGCCAGCAGCTTAGGTGGCTTAATGAACACTGAAGCTTTCTTT. This translates into CASSLGGLMNTEAFF.